The sequence of this T cell receptor beta chain was determined in a study of immune characterization of retroperitoneal liposarcoma. TCRdb re-derived calls from the PCR reads in MiXCR, one entry per CDR3 protein. The sample includes 2,500 to 4,000 distinct CDR3 sequences, more than 35% seen only once; the top ten take 40%. Losses at the gene ends were 5 bases for V and 5 bases for J; bases not matched to a gene: 9. Germline CDR1 reads MNHGY; CDR2 reads SAAAGT. CDR3 length equals 15 residues. In this sample, this clonotype turned up once. The source material was tumor tissue. This TCR was sampled from a male donor with retroperitoneal liposarcoma. The chain is built from TRBV6-8 and TRBJ2-5; TRBD2 aligns across 9 bases. This chain's CDR3 is CASSVGGRAVETQYF. As DNA, the CDR3 is TGTGCCAGCAGTGTTGGCGGGAGGGCCGTGGAGACCCAGTACTTC.